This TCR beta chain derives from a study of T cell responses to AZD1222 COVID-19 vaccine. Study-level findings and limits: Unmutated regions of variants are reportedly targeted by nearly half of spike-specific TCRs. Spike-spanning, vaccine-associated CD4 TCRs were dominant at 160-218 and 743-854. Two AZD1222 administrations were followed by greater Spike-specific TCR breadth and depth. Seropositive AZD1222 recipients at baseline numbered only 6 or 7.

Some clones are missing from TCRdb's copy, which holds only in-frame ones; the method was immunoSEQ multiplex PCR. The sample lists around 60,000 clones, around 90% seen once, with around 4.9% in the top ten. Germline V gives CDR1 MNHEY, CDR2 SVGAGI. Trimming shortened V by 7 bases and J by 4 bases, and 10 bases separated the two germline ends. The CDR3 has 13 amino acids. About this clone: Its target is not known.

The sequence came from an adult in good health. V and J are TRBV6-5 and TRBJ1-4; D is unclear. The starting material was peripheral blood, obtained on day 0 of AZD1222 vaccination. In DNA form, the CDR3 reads TGTGCCAGCACCCGGCAAGTTAATGAAAAACTGTTTTTT. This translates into CASTRQVNEKLFF.